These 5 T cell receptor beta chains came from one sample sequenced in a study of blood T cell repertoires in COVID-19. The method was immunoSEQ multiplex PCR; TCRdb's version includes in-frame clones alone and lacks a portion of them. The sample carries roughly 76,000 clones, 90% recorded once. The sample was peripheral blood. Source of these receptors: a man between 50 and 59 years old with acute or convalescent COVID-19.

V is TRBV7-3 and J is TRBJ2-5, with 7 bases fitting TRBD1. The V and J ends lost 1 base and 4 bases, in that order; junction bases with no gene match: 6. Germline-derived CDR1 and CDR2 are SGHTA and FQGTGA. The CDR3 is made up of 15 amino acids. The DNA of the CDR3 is TGTGCCAGCAGCTTAATGAGGGGGCCCACAGAGACCCAGTACTTC. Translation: CASSLMRGPTETQYF.

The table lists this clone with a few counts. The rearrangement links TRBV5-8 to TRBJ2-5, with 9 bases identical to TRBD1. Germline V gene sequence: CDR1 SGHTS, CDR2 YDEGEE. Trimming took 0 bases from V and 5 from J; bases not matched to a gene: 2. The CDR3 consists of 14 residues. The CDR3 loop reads CASSLAGQGETQYF. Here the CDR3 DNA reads TGTGCCAGCAGCTTGGCCGGACAGGGGGAGACCCAGTACTTC.

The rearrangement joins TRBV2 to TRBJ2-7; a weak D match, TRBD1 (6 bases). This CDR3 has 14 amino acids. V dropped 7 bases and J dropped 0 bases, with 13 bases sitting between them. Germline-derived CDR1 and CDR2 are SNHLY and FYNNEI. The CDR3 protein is CASMLQGNSYEQYF. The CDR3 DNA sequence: TGTGCCAGCATGCTCCAGGGGAACTCCTACGAGCAGTACTTC.

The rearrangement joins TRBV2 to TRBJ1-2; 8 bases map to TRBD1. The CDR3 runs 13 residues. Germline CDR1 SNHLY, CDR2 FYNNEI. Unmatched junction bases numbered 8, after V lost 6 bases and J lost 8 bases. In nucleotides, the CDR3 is TGTGCCAGCAGCGCACAGGGGGGGTCCGGCTACACCTTC. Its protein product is CASSAQGGSGYTF.

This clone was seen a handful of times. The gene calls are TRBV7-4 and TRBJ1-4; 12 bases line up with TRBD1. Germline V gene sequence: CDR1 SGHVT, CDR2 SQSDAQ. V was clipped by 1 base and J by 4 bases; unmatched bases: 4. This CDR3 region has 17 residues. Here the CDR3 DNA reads TGTGCCAGCAGCTTAGGGGACAGGGGGCAATATAATGAAAAACTGTTTTTT. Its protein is CASSLGDRGQYNEKLFF. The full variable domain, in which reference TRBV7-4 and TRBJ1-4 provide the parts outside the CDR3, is GAGVSQSPRYKVAKRGRDVALRCDSISGHVTLYWYRQTLGQGSEVLTYSQSDAQRDKSGRPSGRFSAERPERSVSTLKIQRTEQGDSAVYLCASSLGDRGQYNEKLFFGSGTQLSVL.